The rows below give T cell receptor beta chains drawn from one sample of a study of T cells and Merkel cell carcinoma outcomes. Method: immunoSEQ multiplex PCR; TCRdb's copy keeps in-frame clones and lacks some. The table shows 150 to 200 clones, with around 95% occurring only once. Sequencing was done on a sample of tumor tissue from Merkel cell carcinoma. Source of these receptors: a human donor with Merkel cell carcinoma. The CDR3 runs from the conserved cysteine through the conserved F or W. The D gene is left open where the match is weak. Only part of the rows carry a size: once, few, many, or a class if the clone is expanded.

j_gene | len | d_gene | v_gene | abundance | CDR3aa | CDR3nt
TRBJ1-1 | 14 | NA | TRBV4-2 | once | CASRQGDLNTEAFF | TGTGCCAGCAGGCAGGGAGACTTGAACACTGAAGCTTTCTTT
TRBJ1-5 | 14 | NA | TRBV14 | NA | CASSQAGPNQPQHF | TGTGCCAGCAGCCAAGCCGGGCCGAATCAGCCCCAGCATTTT
TRBJ2-1 | 16 | TRBD1 | TRBV6-6 | NA | CASRPTRDRAYNEQFF | TGTGCCAGCAGACCTACCCGGGACAGGGCCTACAATGAGCAGTTCTTC
TRBJ1-3 | 15 | NA | TRBV5-5 | NA | CASNGQYGSGNTIYF | TGTGCCAGCAATGGCCAATACGGCTCTGGAAACACCATATATTTT
TRBJ2-7 | 14 | NA | TRBV18 | once | CASSPIFKGYEQYF | TGTGCCAGCTCACCAATATTTAAGGGCTACGAGCAGTACTTC
TRBJ2-5 | 12 | NA | TRBV7-2 | NA | CASSFNGVLQYF | TGTGCCAGCAGCTTCAACGGGGTATTGCAGTACTTC
TRBJ2-2 | 11 | NA | TRBV29-1 | NA | CSVGVTGELFF | TGCAGCGTTGGAGTCACCGGGGAGCTGTTTTTT
TRBJ2-7 | 15 | NA | TRBV30 | NA | CAWRRGRLSSYEQYF | TGTGCCTGGAGAAGGGGACGGCTGAGCTCCTACGAGCAGTACTTC
TRBJ2-1 | 17 | TRBD2 | TRBV7-2 | NA | CASSLGGLAGTYNEQFF | TGTGCCAGCAGCTTAGGGGGACTAGCGGGAACTTACAATGAGCAGTTCTTC
TRBJ1-1 | 14 | TRBD1 | TRBV2 | NA | CASSMTGVNTEAFF | TGTGCCAGCAGTATGACAGGGGTTAACACTGAAGCTTTCTTT
TRBJ2-5 | 11 | NA | TRBV11-2 | few | CASSSEGTQYF | TGTGCCAGCAGCTCCGAGGGGACCCAGTACTTC
TRBJ2-6 | 14 | NA | TRBV29-1 | NA | CSVSIQSRANVLTF | TGCAGCGTTAGCATACAAAGTCGGGCCAACGTCCTGACTTTC
TRBJ1-6 | 15 | NA | TRBV5-6 | few | CASSFGPGKNSPLHF | TGTGCCAGCAGCTTTGGGCCAGGGAAAAATTCACCCCTCCACTTT